This TCR beta chain was obtained from a study of beta chain features in type 1 diabetes. Study-level points and caveats: In all four CD4+ subsets, TCRB CDR3 length was significantly, moderately reduced in type 1 diabetes. There were fewer insertions and more deletions at the VDJ junctions of type 1 diabetes patients. It was among patients, rather than healthy donors, that naive, central memory and Treg TCRB repertoires appeared more similar.

This clone was found a few times. Its target is not known. Expressed TCRB transcripts were sequenced, since all the RNA that had been isolated was reverse transcribed. Method: immunoSEQ multiplex PCR; TCRdb's copy keeps in-frame clones and lacks some. The profile shows under 200,000 clones, less than 9.5% of them singletons. The origin of this receptor is a man aged 18 to 29 in good health. Sequencing used central memory CD4+ T cells from blood.

CDR3 sequence reads: CASTEWTADLYGYTF. The CDR3 nucleotides read TGTGCCAGTACTGAATGGACAGCGGATCTCTATGGCTACACCTTC. The chain is built from TRBV19 and TRBJ1-2, with a weak D call TRBD1 (6 bases). V was trimmed by 7 bases and J by 4 bases, leaving 19 bases between them. Per germline, CDR1 LNHDA and CDR2 SQIVND (reference sequence). CDR3 length: 15 residues.